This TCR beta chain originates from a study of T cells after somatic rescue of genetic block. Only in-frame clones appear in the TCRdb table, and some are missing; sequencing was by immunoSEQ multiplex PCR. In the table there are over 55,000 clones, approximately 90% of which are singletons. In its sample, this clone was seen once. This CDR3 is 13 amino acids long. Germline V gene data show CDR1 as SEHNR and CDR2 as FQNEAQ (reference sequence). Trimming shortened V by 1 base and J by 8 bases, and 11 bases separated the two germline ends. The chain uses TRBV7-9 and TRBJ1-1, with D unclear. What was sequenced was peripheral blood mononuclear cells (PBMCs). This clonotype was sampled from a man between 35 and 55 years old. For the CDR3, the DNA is TGTGCCAGCAGCTTAGGAGCTCCCAGGGAAGCTTTCTTT. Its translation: CASSLGAPREAFF.